Reported below is one TCR beta chain. Its antigen remains unidentified. The data are from a study of shared clonotypes between healthy human individuals. Repertoires were generated with immunoSEQ multiplex PCR, while TCRdb's copy carries only in-frame clones and drops some. The sample carries about a million clones, about three quarters recorded once. The CDR3 runs to 15 residues. Germline values: CDR1 ENHRY, CDR2 SYGVKD. The V and J ends lost 6 bases and 1 base respectively, with 12 bases between them. Study-level results: An effect of sequencing depth on clonotype sharing among donors was expected.

The chain recombines TRBV10-3 with TRBJ2-2, with D maybe TRBD1 (5 bases). Sequenced: memory CD4+ T cells sorted from blood. Subset defined: CD45RA-negative fraction. The TCR comes from a man aged 18 to 30 in good health. The CDR3 loop is CAISRDSENTGELFF. CDR3 coding DNA: TGTGCCATCAGCCGAGACAGCGAGAACACCGGGGAGCTGTTTTTT.